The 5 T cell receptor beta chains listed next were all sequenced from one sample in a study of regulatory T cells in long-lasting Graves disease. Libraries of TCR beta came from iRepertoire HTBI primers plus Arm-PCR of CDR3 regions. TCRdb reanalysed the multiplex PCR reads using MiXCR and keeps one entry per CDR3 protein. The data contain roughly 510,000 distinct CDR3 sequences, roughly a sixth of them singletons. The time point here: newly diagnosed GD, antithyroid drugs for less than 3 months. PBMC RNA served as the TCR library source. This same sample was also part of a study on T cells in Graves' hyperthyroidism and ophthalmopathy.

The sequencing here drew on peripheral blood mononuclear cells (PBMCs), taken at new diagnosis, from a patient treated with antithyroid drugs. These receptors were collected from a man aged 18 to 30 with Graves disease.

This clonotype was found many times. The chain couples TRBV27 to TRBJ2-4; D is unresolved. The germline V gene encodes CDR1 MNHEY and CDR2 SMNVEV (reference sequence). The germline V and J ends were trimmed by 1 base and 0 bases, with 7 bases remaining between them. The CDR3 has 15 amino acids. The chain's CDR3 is CASSLWDLAKNIQYF. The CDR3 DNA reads TGTGCCAGCAGTTTATGGGATCTAGCCAAAAACATTCAGTACTTC.

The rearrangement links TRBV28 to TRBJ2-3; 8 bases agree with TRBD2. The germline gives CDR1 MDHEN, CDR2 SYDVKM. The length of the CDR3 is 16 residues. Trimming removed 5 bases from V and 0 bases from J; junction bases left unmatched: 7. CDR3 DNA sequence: TGTGCCAGCAGTGAACTAGCGGAACTAAGCACAGATACGCAGTATTTT. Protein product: CASSELAELSTDTQYF.

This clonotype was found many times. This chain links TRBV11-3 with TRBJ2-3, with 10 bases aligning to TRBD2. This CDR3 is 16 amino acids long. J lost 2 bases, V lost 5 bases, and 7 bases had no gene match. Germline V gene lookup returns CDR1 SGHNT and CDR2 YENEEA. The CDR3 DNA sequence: TGTGCCAGCAGCCAACCAGCGGGAGGGCTCACAGATACGCAGTATTTT. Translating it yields CASSQPAGGLTDTQYF.

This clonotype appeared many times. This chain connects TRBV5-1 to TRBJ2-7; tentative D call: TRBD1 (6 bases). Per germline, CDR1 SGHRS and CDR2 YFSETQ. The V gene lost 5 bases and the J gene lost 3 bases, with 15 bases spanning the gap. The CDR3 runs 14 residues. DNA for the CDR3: TGCGCCAGCAGTCCGGACAGCGACTACTACGAGCAGTACTTC. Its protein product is CASSPDSDYYEQYF.

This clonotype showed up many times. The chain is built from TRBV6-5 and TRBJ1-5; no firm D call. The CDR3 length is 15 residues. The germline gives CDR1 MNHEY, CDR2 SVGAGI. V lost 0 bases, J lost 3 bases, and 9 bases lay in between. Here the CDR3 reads CASSYSRANNQPQHF. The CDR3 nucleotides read TGTGCCAGCAGTTACTCGAGGGCTAACAATCAGCCCCAGCATTTT.